This TCR beta chain was sequenced for a study of Graves' ophthalmopathy and Graves' hyperthyroidism. This clonotype was seen ten or more times. The TCR beta CDR3 regions underwent amplification from RNA transcripts. RT-PCR was first run with HTBI primers, then multiplex PCR in a second round. TCRdb reanalysed the multiplex PCR reads using MiXCR and keeps one entry per CDR3 protein. The sample gives about 370,000 distinct CDR3 sequences, about a sixth of which show up once; roughly 2.4% is in the top ten. Trimming shortened V by 5 bases and J by 5 bases, and 16 bases separated the two germline ends. The CDR3 runs to 14 residues. Germline CDR1 reads MNHEY; CDR2 reads SVGAGI.

The rearrangement uses TRBV6-5 and TRBJ2-7; D possibly corresponds to TRBD1 (6 bases). The sequence was collected from an adult woman with stable Graves' hyperthyroidism. Sequencing was performed on peripheral blood. The CDR3 is CASSTAGAGDEQYF. CDR3 DNA: TGTGCCAGCAGTACCGCCGGGGCAGGGGACGAGCAGTACTTC.